This T cell receptor beta chain was obtained from a study of blood T cell repertoires in COVID-19. Background on the study: The United States, Italy and Spain supplied acute and convalescent COVID-19 samples. PBMCs, B-cell-depleted T cells, or T cells were the source of the cDNA or gDNA that made up the material.

In the source study's methods: Reference gene primers were amplified, and this amplification served to estimate nucleated cell counts. TCRdb's table, derived via immunoSEQ multiplex PCR, lists solely in-frame clones and lacks some. That table supplies the V and J calls and clone size; D and trimming were determined from the DNA. The repertoire holds roughly 150,000 clones, with about 78% as singletons. The junction had 5 bases not matched to a gene; V was cut back by 5 bases and J by 5 bases. Germline loops: CDR1 SNHLY, CDR2 FYNNEI. This CDR3 contains 13 residues. The V call is TRBV2, the J call TRBJ2-7; the match to TRBD1 covers 8 bases. Sequenced material: peripheral blood. This receptor was identified in a man aged 60-69 years who had recovered from COVID-19. Here the CDR3 DNA reads TGTGCCAGCAGTAAGGACAGGGTCGACGAGCAGTACTTC. Translating gives CASSKDRVDEQYF.